The clone carrying this T cell receptor (beta chain) was seen a few times. What it recognizes is unknown. What the library attached to individual cDNA molecules were unique molecular identifiers. TCRdb analysed the RACE reads with MiXCR anew, one entry per CDR3 protein. The table records about 120,000 distinct CDR3 sequences, around 15% of them present only once. The CDR3 consists of 16 residues. Germline values: CDR1 LGHNA, CDR2 YSLEER. V was clipped by 0 bases and J by 6 bases, with 17 bases between them. Time point specified: patch test 1, 2 weeks after DPC sensitization. This sample's treatment: therapeutic diphenylcyclopropenone sensitization with weekly scalp DPC. The data belong to a study of human T cells and chemical hapten exposure. Study results and caveats: Expanded TCR counts at PT1 were positively correlated with the patch test score.

V and J are TRBV4-3 and TRBJ2-5; the D gene could be TRBD1 or TRBD2 (5 bases each). Sequencing was performed on whole blood, taken in connection with sensitization to the hapten diphenylcyclopropenone (DPC). This receptor was taken from a man between 18 and 35 years old with alopecia areata. Some clones in this sample may be carry-over from other donors' samples. For the CDR3, the DNA is TGCGCCAGCAGCCAAGAGGGGCTGGGGGAGTCAAAGACCCAGTACTTC. This gives the protein CASSQEGLGESKTQYF.